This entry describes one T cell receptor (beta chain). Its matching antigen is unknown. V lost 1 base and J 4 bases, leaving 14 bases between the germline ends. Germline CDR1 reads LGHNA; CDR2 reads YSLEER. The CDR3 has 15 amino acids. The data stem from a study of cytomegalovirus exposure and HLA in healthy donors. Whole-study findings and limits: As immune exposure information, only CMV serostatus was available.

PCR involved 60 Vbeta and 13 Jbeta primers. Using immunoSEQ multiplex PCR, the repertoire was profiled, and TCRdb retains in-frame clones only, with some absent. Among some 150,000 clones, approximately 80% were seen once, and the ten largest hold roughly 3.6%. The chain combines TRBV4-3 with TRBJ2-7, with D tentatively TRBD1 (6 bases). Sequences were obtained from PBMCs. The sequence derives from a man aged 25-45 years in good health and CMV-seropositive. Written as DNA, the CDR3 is TGCGCCAGCAGCCAAGGACAGGACCCCCGGTACGAGCAGTACTTC. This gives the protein CASSQGQDPRYEQYF.